A single sample is the source of the 3 T cell receptor beta chains below, sequenced in a study of T cell repertoires in cytomegalovirus infection. In TCRdb, the reads were re-called with MiXCR into one record per CDR3 protein. The sample lists a few hundred thousand distinct CDR3 sequences, approximately 17% occurring once. Sequencing used CD8+ T cells from PBMCs. Receptors were obtained from a human donor in good health (CMV status not recorded). Some clones in this sample may be carry-over from other donors' samples.

There are many counts of this clonotype. The CDR3 spells CASSPPHGYTF. CDR3 sequence (DNA): TGTGCCAGCAGCCCCCCGCATGGCTACACCTTC. The chain is built from TRBV7-9 and TRBJ1-2; D gene uncertain. CDR3 length: 11 amino acids. Trimming took 5 bases from V and 6 from J, leaving 7 bases between them. Germline CDR1 and CDR2: SEHNR and FQNEAQ (reference sequence).

This clonotype occurred many times. The chain joins TRBV12-3 or TRBV12-4 to TRBJ2-4, with 9 bases lining up with TRBD1. V lost 7 bases and J lost 8; bases outside the gene matches: 12. The CDR3 has 15 amino acids. CDR3 sequence (DNA): TGTGCCAGCACCGGGGACAGGGATCCCCGTGACATTCAGTACTTC. Its protein product is CASTGDRDPRDIQYF.

The J gene is TRBJ2-3, the V gene TRBV7-2; TRBD2 matches 11 bases. The junction had 7 bases not matched to a gene; V was cut back by 6 bases and J by 5 bases. Per germline, CDR1 SGHTA and CDR2 FQGNSA. The CDR3 covers 15 residues. CDR3 in DNA: TGTGCCAGCAGACTTAGCGGGGGGGGATTAGATACGCAGTATTTT. It yields the protein CASRLSGGGLDTQYF.